Each of the 7 T cell receptor beta chains below was sequenced from the same sample in a study of blood T cell repertoires in COVID-19. Produced via immunoSEQ multiplex PCR; TCRdb's table is partial and in-frame only. This table holds about 81,000 clones, roughly 91% found once. The source material was peripheral blood. These receptors came from a woman aged 50 to 60 in a cohort sampled during active COVID-19.

The CDR3 nucleotides are TGTGCCAGCAGCTTAGCCGGGACAGGCCTATGGAATGAGCAGTTCTTC. This encodes CASSLAGTGLWNEQFF. The chain carries TRBV7-2 and TRBJ2-1, with 8 bases aligning to TRBD1. CDR3 length equals 16 residues. V shed 0 bases, J shed 7 bases, and the junction held 8 bases outside the gene matches. Germline CDR1 SGHTA, CDR2 FQGNSA.

This clone occurred once. The same CDR3 also results from other DNA sequences found in this sample. This chain links TRBV7-3 with TRBJ1-1; weak D call: TRBD1 (5 bases). This CDR3 comprises 13 residues. The germline V gene encodes CDR1 SGHTA and CDR2 FQGTGA. V shed 2 bases and J shed 2 bases, with 6 bases lying between them. This CDR3 is CASSLQGNTEAFF. The CDR3 bases are TGTGCCAGCAGCTTACAGGGCAACACTGAAGCTTTCTTT.

J is TRBJ2-6 and V is TRBV5-1, with D hard to call. Per germline, CDR1 SGHRS and CDR2 YFSETQ. The CDR3 length is 16 residues. V was trimmed by 2 bases and J by 0 bases, leaving 9 bases between them. CDR3 nucleotide sequence: TGCGCCAGCAGCTTTTCACACATCTCTGGGGCCAACGTCCTGACTTTC. The encoded protein is CASSFSHISGANVLTF.

This sequence joins TRBV28 and TRBJ2-7; 11 nucleotides match TRBD2. The germline V gene encodes CDR1 MDHEN and CDR2 SYDVKM. The CDR3 is 19 amino acids. V shed 5 bases and J 2 bases; nucleotides not matched to a gene: 17. The CDR3 here is CASSKVGLAELPGAYEQYF. CDR3 coding DNA: TGTGCCAGCAGTAAAGTGGGACTAGCGGAACTACCGGGGGCCTACGAGCAGTACTTC.

This rearrangement joins TRBV5-4 to TRBJ1-1, with 11 bases aligning to TRBD1. CDR1 is SGHNT and CDR2 is YYREEE in the germline V gene (reference sequence). This CDR3 has 15 amino acids. V lost 2 bases to trimming and J lost 4 bases; unmatched junction nucleotides: 4. The CDR3 sequence: CASSFPGTGGTEAFF. CDR3 sequence (DNA): TGTGCCAGCAGCTTCCCCGGGACAGGGGGCACTGAAGCTTTCTTT.

The rearrangement uses TRBV2 and TRBJ1-5, with a possible D match to TRBD1 (5 bases). Germline V gene sequence: CDR1 SNHLY, CDR2 FYNNEI. V shed 6 bases and J shed 2 bases, with 5 bases lying between them. The CDR3 contains 12 residues. The CDR3 DNA sequence: TGTGCCAGCAGACAGGGCAATCAGCCCCAGCATTTT. Translating gives CASRQGNQPQHF.

V usage is TRBV5-1 and J usage is TRBJ2-3; TRBD1 matches at 7 bases. The V gene's germline CDR1 is SGHRS and CDR2 YFSETQ. V was pared by 6 bases and J by 0 bases, with 1 base of the junction left unmatched. The CDR3 contains 13 residues. The CDR3 here is CASTGQSTDTQYF. DNA for the CDR3: TGCGCCAGCACGGGACAGAGCACAGATACGCAGTATTTT. Combining the CDR3 with reference TRBV5-1 and TRBJ2-3 gives the whole variable domain KAGVTQTPRYLIKTRGQQVTLSCSPISGHRSVSWYQQTPGQGLQFLFEYFSETQRNKGNFPGRFSGRQFSNSRSEMNVSTLELGDSALYLCASTGQSTDTQYFGPGTRLTVL.